One sample yielded the 25 T cell receptor beta chains listed below, sequenced in a study of TIL therapy for anti-PD-1-resistant metastatic lung cancer. The immunoSEQ assay was v3. Some clones are missing from TCRdb's copy, which holds only in-frame ones; the method was immunoSEQ multiplex PCR. Among about 59,000 clones listed, over 70% were seen once. Time point noted: pre-treatment sample, taken before nivolumab and TIL therapy. The sample consisted of blood, taken at baseline. Receptors were obtained from a person between 25 and 80 years old with non-small cell lung cancer.

The V call is TRBV6-1, the J call TRBJ1-2, with TRBD1 identical over 8 bases. The CDR3 contains 16 residues. V trimming: 4 bases; J trimming: 2 bases; junction bases outside the gene matches: 9. In germline, CDR1 is MNHNS, CDR2 SASEGT. In DNA form, the CDR3 reads TGTGCCAGCAGTGGGACAGGGAAGATTTCCAACTATGGCTACACCTTC. Its protein is CASSGTGKISNYGYTF.

The J gene is TRBJ2-7, the V gene TRBV2; D gene ambiguous. This CDR3 is built from 13 residues. Trimming took off 2 bases at V and 1 base at J, with 6 bases between the two ends. Germline CDR1 SNHLY, CDR2 FYNNEI. The CDR3 protein is CASSERGSYEQYF. CDR3 sequence (DNA): TGTGCCAGCAGTGAAAGAGGTTCCTACGAGCAGTACTTC.

This chain uses TRBV7-2 with TRBJ2-7, with D perhaps TRBD2 (5 bases). Germline V CDR1 and CDR2: SGHTA, FQGNSA. Trimming removed 1 base from V and 6 bases from J, with 13 bases in between. The CDR3 sequence is 14 residues long. CDR3 residues: CASSLERLALEQYF. CDR3 coding DNA: TGTGCCAGCAGCTTAGAACGCCTAGCCCTCGAGCAGTACTTC.

The V and J genes are TRBV5-1 and TRBJ2-7; 7 bases line up with TRBD1. This CDR3 is 15 amino acids long. CDR1 and CDR2 (germline): SGHRS, YFSETQ. V gave up 4 bases and J gave up 0 bases; unmatched junction bases: 7. In DNA form, the CDR3 reads TGCGCCAGCAGCCTATTGACAGGGTTCTCCTACGAGCAGTACTTC. Amino acids: CASSLLTGFSYEQYF. Supplemented by reference TRBV5-1 and TRBJ2-7, the full variable domain reads KAGVTQTPRYLIKTRGQQVTLSCSPISGHRSVSWYQQTPGQGLQFLFEYFSETQRNKGNFPGRFSGRQFSNSRSEMNVSTLELGDSALYLCASSLLTGFSYEQYFGPGTRLTVT.

This clone was observed once. Here the CDR3 DNA reads TGTGCCAGCAGTTATTCCCCCAGACGGGAGAGCACAGATACGCAGTATTTT. Protein: CASSYSPRRESTDTQYF. The V and J genes are TRBV28 and TRBJ2-3; tentatively, D is TRBD2 (6 bases). The length of the CDR3 is 17 residues. V lost 4 bases and J lost 0, with 17 bases in between. Germline V gene sequence: CDR1 MDHEN, CDR2 SYDVKM.

This clone was seen just once. This chain links TRBV2 with TRBJ2-1; TRBD2 aligns across 8 bases. The germline V gene has CDR1 SNHLY and CDR2 FYNNEI. CDR3 size: 15 residues. V shed 4 bases, J shed 3 bases, and the junction held 5 bases outside the gene matches. CDR3 loop: CASSGASGFYNEQFF. The CDR3 coding sequence is TGTGCCAGCAGTGGTGCTAGCGGGTTCTACAATGAGCAGTTCTTC.

This clone showed up just a few times. The chain employs TRBV19 and TRBJ2-2; no clear D gene. Trimming took off 1 base at V and 6 bases at J, with 6 bases between the two ends. Germline V gives CDR1 LNHDA, CDR2 SQIVND (reference sequence). The CDR3 spans 13 residues. CDR3 nucleotide sequence: TGTGCCAGTAGTATAGCTCCCCCCGGGGAGCTGTTTTTT. Translated, it gives CASSIAPPGELFF.

This rearrangement joins TRBV27 to TRBJ1-1; D remains ambiguous. V was cut by 3 bases and J by 1 base, with 9 bases left in between. This CDR3 contains 14 residues. CDR1 MNHEY and CDR2 SMNVEV come from the germline V gene (reference sequence). CDR3 region: CASSFGRTNTEAFF. CDR3 nucleotides: TGTGCCAGCAGTTTCGGGAGGACGAACACTGAAGCTTTCTTT.

The chain is built from TRBV30 and TRBJ2-1; 8 nucleotides line up with TRBD2. The CDR3 is made up of 16 amino acids. V dropped 0 bases and J dropped 4; count of bases not matched to a gene: 8. In germline, CDR1 is GTSNPN, CDR2 SVGIG (reference sequence). CDR3 coding DNA: TGTGCCTGGAGTGTAGGTACTAGCGGACAATACAATGAGCAGTTCTTC. Its translation: CAWSVGTSGQYNEQFF.

The chain recombines TRBV7-9 with TRBJ1-5; D unresolved. CDR3 length: 15 residues. CDR1 and CDR2 from the germline V gene are SEHNR and FQNEAQ (reference sequence). Trimming removed 1 base from V and 4 bases from J, with 11 bases in between. The CDR3 coding sequence is TGTGCCAGCAGCTTAGAGGGAGCCGGGAATCAGCCCCAGCATTTT. Translated: CASSLEGAGNQPQHF.

The chain joins TRBV30 to TRBJ2-4; D tentatively fits TRBD1 or TRBD2 (5 bases each). V was shortened by 2 bases and J by 6 bases, with 14 bases between the two germline ends. Germline values: CDR1 GTSNPN, CDR2 SVGIG (reference sequence). The CDR3 extends over 14 amino acids. Here the CDR3 reads CAWSSGRSANIQYF. The CDR3 DNA reads as TGTGCCTGGAGTTCGGGACGCTCTGCAAACATTCAGTACTTC.

This clone was seen only once. The chain recombines TRBV7-9 with TRBJ1-1, with D unresolved. The V and J ends lost 5 bases and 11 bases respectively, with 18 bases between them. The CDR3 covers 13 residues. From germline, CDR1 is SEHNR and CDR2 FQNEAQ (reference sequence). The CDR3, as DNA: TGTGCCAGCAGCCACACACTACAACCGTGGGCTTTCTTT. The encoded protein is CASSHTLQPWAFF.

This chain connects TRBV7-2 to TRBJ2-1; D possibly corresponds to TRBD2 (5 bases). Germline V CDR1 and CDR2: SGHTA, FQGNSA. Deletions cut 1 base from V and 6 bases from J, with 19 bases between. The CDR3 loop spans 17 amino acids. CDR3 bases: TGTGCCAGCAGCTTAGATATAGGTCTAGCCGCCGTCAATGAGCAGTTCTTC. This sequence encodes CASSLDIGLAAVNEQFF.

This rearrangement joins TRBV11-3 to TRBJ2-3; 10 nucleotides align to TRBD2. V dropped 1 base and J dropped 2; count of bases not matched to a gene: 12. From germline, CDR1 is SGHNT and CDR2 YENEEA. This CDR3 spans 19 amino acids. The CDR3 DNA follows: TGTGCCAGCAGCTTAGGAGGGGCTAGCGGGAGTCCGCACACAGATACGCAGTATTTT. This encodes CASSLGGASGSPHTDTQYF. Complete variable domain (other parts from reference TRBV11-3 and TRBJ2-3): EAGVVQSPRYKIIEKKQPVAFWCNPISGHNTLYWYLQNLGQGPELLIRYENEEAVDDSQLPKDRFSAERLKGVDSTLKIQPAELGDSAVYLCASSLGGASGSPHTDTQYFGPGTRLTVL.

This clone was seen only once. Its ends do not fully match the called genes, so a read error is possible. This chain uses TRBV28 with TRBJ2-5; TRBD2 matches 8 bases. This CDR3 is 17 amino acids long. Germline V gene data show CDR1 as MDHEN and CDR2 as SYDVKM. DNA of the CDR3: TGTGCCAGCAGCCGCGGGACTAGTGGGGGGACAAGAGAGGCCCAGTACTTC. It specifies CASSRGTSGGTREAQYF.

V usage is TRBV5-1 and J usage is TRBJ2-5, with 13 bases identical to TRBD2. CDR1 and CDR2 (germline): SGHRS, YFSETQ. Trimming took 4 bases from V and 5 from J; bases not matched to a gene: 2. The CDR3 runs 14 residues. CDR3 protein: CASSKGLAGETQYF. The CDR3 DNA reads as TGCGCCAGCAGCAAGGGACTAGCGGGGGAGACCCAGTACTTC.

V gene TRBV7-8 combines with J gene TRBJ2-5; D is undetermined. Germline V gives CDR1 SGHVS, CDR2 FQNEAQ. V lost 3 bases to trimming and J lost 5 bases, with 13 bases between them. CDR3 length: 14 residues. The CDR3 protein is CASSFSRRTETQYF. CDR3 sequence (DNA): TGTGCCAGCAGCTTTTCCCGCAGGACGGAGACCCAGTACTTC.

The chain links TRBV11-2 to TRBJ2-3; 12 bases are shared with TRBD1. Germline-derived CDR1 and CDR2 are SGHAT and FQNNGV. The CDR3 spans 16 residues. V gave up 6 bases and J gave up 6 bases; unmatched junction bases: 10. The chain's CDR3 is CASSFGTGGGADTQYF. The CDR3 nucleotides are TGTGCCAGCAGTTTCGGGACAGGGGGCGGAGCGGATACGCAGTATTTT.

The chain combines TRBV19 with TRBJ1-6; D is undetermined. Germline V gene data show CDR1 as LNHDA and CDR2 as SQIVND (reference sequence). Trimming left V 7 bases short and J 5 bases short, with 6 bases between. There are 12 residues in the CDR3. The CDR3 region is CASNRNNSPLHF. The CDR3 DNA reads as TGTGCCAGTAATCGGAATAATTCACCCCTCCACTTT.

This chain links TRBV27 with TRBJ1-1; D perhaps matches TRBD1 (6 bases). The CDR3 spans 15 residues. Germline V lookup: CDR1 MNHEY, CDR2 SMNVEV (reference sequence). V lost 6 bases to trimming and J lost 0 bases, with 14 bases between them. The CDR3 nucleotides read TGTGCCAGCAGCTCCGGACAGCTGATGAACACTGAAGCTTTCTTT. As protein: CASSSGQLMNTEAFF.

This sequence joins TRBV5-5 and TRBJ1-2, with D possibly matching TRBD1 (6 bases). Germline V lookup: CDR1 SGHKS, CDR2 YYEKEE (reference sequence). CDR3 size: 14 residues. Trimming stripped 0 bases from V and 8 bases from J, with 14 bases between. The CDR3, as DNA: TGTGCCAGCAGCTTGGCCACAGGGACGGGAGGCTACACCTTC. Protein: CASSLATGTGGYTF.

V is TRBV5-1 and J is TRBJ2-5; a possible D gene is TRBD2 (6 bases). Germline loops: CDR1 SGHRS, CDR2 YFSETQ. The CDR3 consists of 13 residues. V lost 4 bases and J lost 2, with 9 bases in between. The CDR3, as DNA: TGCGCCAGCAGCCGACTAGGGCAAGAGACCCAGTACTTC. Its protein is CASSRLGQETQYF. The full variable domain, with the rest looked up from reference TRBV5-1 and TRBJ2-5, is KAGVTQTPRYLIKTRGQQVTLSCSPISGHRSVSWYQQTPGQGLQFLFEYFSETQRNKGNFPGRFSGRQFSNSRSEMNVSTLELGDSALYLCASSRLGQETQYFGPGTRLLVL.

The chain carries TRBV2 and TRBJ2-2; D might be TRBD1 (5 bases). V was cut by 3 bases and J by 5 bases, with 13 bases left in between. CDR3 length: 15 residues. From germline, CDR1 is SNHLY and CDR2 FYNNEI. CDR3 coding DNA: TGTGCCAGCAGTGAGGGCACAGGATGGACCGGGGAGCTGTTTTTT. Protein product: CASSEGTGWTGELFF.

The chain combines TRBV18 with TRBJ1-1; D uncertain. CDR1 is KGHSH, CDR2 LQKENI, per germline. The length of the CDR3 is 14 residues. V lost 6 bases to trimming and J lost 3 bases, with 14 bases between them. Here the CDR3 reads CASSPLAGDTEAFF. Written as DNA, the CDR3 is TGTGCCAGCTCGCCTTTGGCCGGGGACACTGAAGCTTTCTTT.

This chain uses TRBV10-3 with TRBJ1-1; TRBD1 is a possible D gene (5 bases). The CDR3 runs 12 residues. Germline V CDR1 and CDR2: ENHRY, SYGVKD. V was shortened by 11 bases and J by 0 bases, with 10 bases between the two germline ends. The CDR3 sequence: CAATGMNTEAFF. DNA of the CDR3: TGTGCCGCTACAGGTATGAACACTGAAGCTTTCTTT.